A selection of T cell receptor beta chains follows, all from one sample in a study of shared clonotypes between healthy human individuals. Only in-frame clones appear in the TCRdb table, and some are missing; sequencing was by immunoSEQ multiplex PCR. In the table there are about 590,000 clones, roughly 95% of which are singletons. The sample was naive CD8+ T cells sorted from blood. These TCRs come from a woman in her 30s in good health. Each CDR3 is given with its conserved first and last residue. D genes are given only for firm matches. Clone size is not always given. Where it is, it says once, few, many or a class for expanded clones.

cdr3_nt	cdr3_aa	j_call	clone_size	d_call	v_call
TGTGCCAGCCCTCCCTACACTAGCGGATACAATGAGCAGTTCTTC	CASPPYTSGYNEQFF	TRBJ2-1	NA	TRBD2	TRBV2
TGTGCCTCAACTTCTAGCGGGAGGGGAAATGAGCAGTTCTTC	CASTSSGRGNEQFF	TRBJ2-1	NA	TRBD2	TRBV19
TGTGCCTCGGTGGATCCGGCCCGTGGGACAGATACGCAGTATTTT	CASVDPARGTDTQYF	TRBJ2-3	NA	NA	TRBV2
TGCGCCAGCAGCCAAGAATTACCAGGGTATGACACCGGGGAGCTGTTTTTT	CASSQELPGYDTGELFF	TRBJ2-2	NA	NA	TRBV4-1
TGCGCCAGCAGCCAAGACGGGTGGGGATCGGGGGCCAACGTCCTGACTTTC	CASSQDGWGSGANVLTF	TRBJ2-6	once	NA	TRBV4-1
TGTGCCAGCAGTTTAGCGGGATCACCGGGGGAGCTGTTTTTT	CASSLAGSPGELFF	TRBJ2-2	NA	TRBD2	TRBV6-5
TGTGCCACCTGGACAGGGGCCTACAATGAGCAGTTCTTC	CATWTGAYNEQFF	TRBJ2-1	once	TRBD1	TRBV27
TGCAGCGTAGAGGACGAGCTAACCTACGAGCAGTACTTC	CSVEDELTYEQYF	TRBJ2-7	NA	NA	TRBV29-1
TGTGCCAGCAGCTTTAGGGGGTCCTACGAGCAGTACTTC	CASSFRGSYEQYF	TRBJ2-7	NA	NA	TRBV13
TGTGCCAGTAGTCCTATTCCGGGTACCTACAATGAGCAGTTCTTC	CASSPIPGTYNEQFF	TRBJ2-1	once	NA	TRBV19
TGTGCCAGCAGTTTATCGTGGGCTTTCTCTGAAGCTTTCTTT	CASSLSWAFSEAFF	TRBJ1-1	NA	NA	TRBV27
TGTGCCAGCAGCACCGGCGGGGAGTTTCCTGAAAAACTGTTTTTT	CASSTGGEFPEKLFF	TRBJ1-4	NA	NA	TRBV5-4
TGTGCCACCCTGGCCGGGGTCAGGGAGCAGGACTCACCCCTCCACTTT	CATLAGVREQDSPLHF	TRBJ1-6	NA	NA	TRBV10-3
TGTGCCAGTAGTATTGTCTTGTTCCGGGACTTATACTCTGGGGCCAACGTCCTGACTTTC	CASSIVLFRDLYSGANVLTF	TRBJ2-6	NA	NA	TRBV19
TGTGCCAGCAGCCAAGTATACGGGGTCAAAAACATTCAGTACTTC	CASSQVYGVKNIQYF	TRBJ2-4	NA	NA	TRBV4-2
TGCAGCGTTGAACGGGGCAGAGGGGATGAGCAGTTCTTC	CSVERGRGDEQFF	TRBJ2-1	NA	NA	TRBV29-1
TGTGCCAGTAGTCCGGGACAGTTCACTGAAGCTTTCTTT	CASSPGQFTEAFF	TRBJ1-1	NA	TRBD1	TRBV19
TGTGCCACGTCTGGGGACAGTAACACTGAAGCTTTCTTT	CATSGDSNTEAFF	TRBJ1-1	NA	TRBD1	TRBV9
TGTGCCAGCAGTTTATATATAGGGTCCGCAGATACGCAGTATTTT	CASSLYIGSADTQYF	TRBJ2-3	NA	NA	TRBV27
TGTGCCAGCAGCCAGATCGGGAGTCAAGAGACCCAGTACTTC	CASSQIGSQETQYF	TRBJ2-5	NA	NA	TRBV13
TGCGCCAGCAGCTGGACAGGGGACTCTCAGCCCCAGCATTTT	CASSWTGDSQPQHF	TRBJ1-5	NA	TRBD1	TRBV5-1
TGTGCCAGCAGGATGACAGACCCAGATACGCAGTATTTT	CASRMTDPDTQYF	TRBJ2-3	NA	NA	TRBV27
TGTGCCAGCAGCTCTTATAGCGGGAGGTTCTACAATGAGCAGTTCTTC	CASSSYSGRFYNEQFF	TRBJ2-1	NA	TRBD2	TRBV5-8
TGTGCCAGCAGTTCCAGCAGCAGGTGGGAGACCCAGTACTTC	CASSSSSRWETQYF	TRBJ2-5	NA	NA	TRBV6-6
TGTGCCAGCAGCTTTATCACCGGGACAGGGGGAGGCGACGAGCAGTACTTC	CASSFITGTGGGDEQYF	TRBJ2-7	NA	TRBD1	TRBV7-8
TGCGCCAGCAGTGGGGATGGCGGCTACGAGCAGTACTTC	CASSGDGGYEQYF	TRBJ2-7	NA	NA	TRBV5-1
TGTGCCAGCTTGAACCTAGGATCTACCTACAATGAGCAGTTCTTC	CASLNLGSTYNEQFF	TRBJ2-1	NA	NA	TRBV11-2
TGTGCCAGCAGTGGGGCGGGAGGGACCGGTGAGCAGTTCTTC	CASSGAGGTGEQFF	TRBJ2-1	NA	TRBD2	TRBV6-5
TGTGCCAGCAGTGAAGTATTCCGGGAGCAGTACTTC	CASSEVFREQYF	TRBJ2-7	NA	NA	TRBV2
TGTGCCACCCCCTTGCGGAACTATGGCTACACCTTC	CATPLRNYGYTF	TRBJ1-2	NA	NA	TRBV7-9
TGCGCCAGCAGTGATTCAGGCCATGACGGGAGGTTAGTAAATGAGCAGTTCTTC	CASSDSGHDGRLVNEQFF	TRBJ2-1	NA	TRBD2	TRBV10-2
TGTGCCAGCAGTTTCCGAAACAACAATCAGCCCCAGCATTTT	CASSFRNNNQPQHF	TRBJ1-5	NA	NA	TRBV27
TGTGCCAGCAGTCGGCAGGGTTACAGTGAGCAGTTCTTC	CASSRQGYSEQFF	TRBJ2-1	NA	NA	TRBV27
TGTGCCACCATGACTAGCGTCGAGACCCAGTACTTC	CATMTSVETQYF	TRBJ2-5	NA	TRBD2	TRBV25-1
TGCGCCAGCAGCACGGGACAGGGGGCAGAAGAGCAGTACTTC	CASSTGQGAEEQYF	TRBJ2-5	NA	TRBD1	TRBV4-1
TGCAGCGTTGAAGGAGGGGACTATGGCTACACCTTC	CSVEGGDYGYTF	TRBJ1-2	NA	NA	TRBV29-1
TGTGCCAGCAGCGGGACTTACAATGAGCAGTTCTTC	CASSGTYNEQFF	TRBJ2-1	NA	NA	TRBV7-9
TGTGCCAGCTCCATAGCGGGTTCCCCCTACGAGCAGTACTTC	CASSIAGSPYEQYF	TRBJ2-7	NA	TRBD2	TRBV28
TGTGCCAGCAGTTTTTCCGGAGCCACTGAAGCTTTCTTT	CASSFSGATEAFF	TRBJ1-1	NA	NA	TRBV27
TGTGCCAGTAGTCTTACCGAGGGCAATGAGCAGTTCTTC	CASSLTEGNEQFF	TRBJ2-1	NA	NA	TRBV19
TGTGCCAGCAGCTCAACTTTAGCGTACTACGAGCAGTACTTC	CASSSTLAYYEQYF	TRBJ2-7	NA	NA	TRBV5-6
TGTGCCAGCAGCCAATCGCAGGGGGCGAACATTCAGTACTTC	CASSQSQGANIQYF	TRBJ2-4	NA	TRBD1	TRBV16